This TCR beta chain was documented in a study of blood T cells in healthy people across ages. About the study: In model experiments, template switching was able to capture about one barcoded beta molecule for every two T cells that were present.

The use of a sample-barcoded 5' primer and a J-beta primer mix characterized a second PCR of 7 to 11 cycles. The template-switch adaptor was a 5' adaptor with 12 random nucleotides. It tagged each cDNA molecule. In TCRdb, the 5' RACE reads were re-called with MiXCR into one record per CDR3 protein. The sample contains 1.4 million or so distinct CDR3 sequences, approximately 43% of which appear only once. This clonotype showed up just a few times. What it binds is unknown. The CDR3 has 14 residues. The V gene's germline CDR1 is MNHEY and CDR2 SMNVEV (reference sequence). Trimming removed 11 bases from V and 0 bases from J, with 15 bases in between. Findings of the study overall: Roughly linearly, TCR beta diversity per million T cells fell as age increased.

Each sample yielded at least 7 million isolated PBMCs. The clonotype was recovered from a young woman in good health. This rearrangement joins TRBV27 to TRBJ2-3; no clear D gene. Sequencing used blood. The CDR3 DNA reads as TGTGCCGTCAACGGCAGGCCTAGCACAGATACGCAGTATTTT. Its translation: CAVNGRPSTDTQYF.